These 14 T cell receptor beta chains originate from one sample sequenced in a study of beta chain features in type 1 diabetes. Their antigens remain unidentified. Of the isolated RNA, all was reverse transcribed, and so the sequenced material was expressed TCRB transcripts. Sequencing was performed with immunoSEQ multiplex PCR; in TCRdb, only in-frame clones are kept and a portion is missing. The sample records roughly 340,000 clones, roughly 13% being singletons. Findings and caveats of the study: In all four CD4+ subsets, TCRB CDR3 length was significantly, moderately reduced in type 1 diabetes.

Material for sequencing was naive CD4+ T cells from blood. These receptors originate from a woman under 30 with type 1 diabetes.

This clone showed up just a few times. The chain links TRBV5-1 to TRBJ2-1; D might be TRBD1 (5 bases). Germline V gene lookup returns CDR1 SGHRS and CDR2 YFSETQ. The CDR3 spans 16 residues. V lost 3 bases and J lost 10, with 23 bases in between. CDR3 sequence: CASSSLGVTASREQFF. DNA for the CDR3: TGCGCCAGCAGCTCACTTGGGGTGACAGCGAGTCGAGAGCAGTTCTTC. The full variable domain, in which reference TRBV5-1 and TRBJ2-1 provide the parts outside the CDR3, is KAGVTQTPRYLIKTRGQQVTLSCSPISGHRSVSWYQQTPGQGLQFLFEYFSETQRNKGNFPGRFSGRQFSNSRSEMNVSTLELGDSALYLCASSSLGVTASREQFFGPGTRLTVL.

This clone was observed a few times. The V call is TRBV28, the J call TRBJ1-1, with 11 bases matching TRBD1. The V segment lost 10 bases and the J segment 11 bases; nucleotides outside the gene matches: 12. The CDR3 has 13 residues. Germline V gene lookup returns CDR1 MDHEN and CDR2 SYDVKM. The CDR3, as DNA: TGTGCCACCGGACAGGGGGCAAATTCCGGGGCTTTCTTT. It specifies CATGQGANSGAFF. Full variable domain (outside the CDR3, taken from reference TRBV28 and TRBJ1-1): DVKVTQSSRYLVKRTGEKVFLECVQDMDHENMFWYRQDPGLGLRLIYFSYDVKMKEKGDIPEGYSVSREKKERFSLILESASTNQTSMYLCATGQGANSGAFFGQGTRLTVV.

This clone was detected only a few times. The rearrangement uses TRBV18 and TRBJ2-1, with 10 nucleotides matching TRBD2. V was clipped by 1 base and J by 5 bases; unmatched bases: 5. This CDR3 is 16 amino acids long. Germline CDR1 and CDR2: KGHSH and LQKENI. CDR3 nucleotide sequence: TGTGCCAGCTCACCACTTACTAGCGGGATACACAATGAGCAGTTCTTC. Amino acids: CASSPLTSGIHNEQFF. The full variable domain, with the rest looked up from reference TRBV18 and TRBJ2-1, is NAGVMQNPRHLVRRRGQEARLRCSPMKGHSHVYWYRQLPEEGLKFMVYLQKENIIDESGMPKERFSAEFPKEGPSILRIQQVVRGDSAAYFCASSPLTSGIHNEQFFGPGTRLTVL.

The rearrangement joins TRBV29-1 to TRBJ1-1; D unresolved. Germline CDR1 is SQVTM and CDR2 is ANQGSEA. Deletions cut 5 bases from V and 5 bases from J, with 9 bases between. The CDR3 is 11 residues long. CDR3: CSVSQKTEAFF. DNA for the CDR3: TGCAGCGTTAGTCAGAAGACTGAAGCTTTCTTT.

The chain is built from TRBV18 and TRBJ2-1; the D is unclear. Germline V gene sequence: CDR1 KGHSH, CDR2 LQKENI. The CDR3 totals 14 residues. V was clipped by 3 bases and J by 4 bases, with 10 bases between them. CDR3 nucleotide sequence: TGTGCCAGCTCACCCCTAGTAGAATACAATGAGCAGTTCTTC. It codes for CASSPLVEYNEQFF.

The J gene is TRBJ2-1, the V gene TRBV7-2; 14 nucleotides agree with TRBD2. The length of the CDR3 is 16 residues. The V segment lost 2 bases and the J segment 9 bases; nucleotides outside the gene matches: 6. Germline CDR1 and CDR2: SGHTA and FQGNSA. DNA for the CDR3: TGTGCCAGCAGCTTACAGGGACTAGCGGGGGTGGTTGAGCAGTTCTTC. It is translated as CASSLQGLAGVVEQFF.

This clone has only a few counts. The V gene is TRBV19, the J gene TRBJ2-1, with 11 nucleotides matching TRBD1. The CDR3 covers 14 residues. Germline loops: CDR1 LNHDA, CDR2 SQIVND (reference sequence). V was pared by 6 bases and J by 8 bases, with 6 bases of the junction left unmatched. Here the CDR3 reads CASSKRTGGYEQFF. The CDR3 coding sequence is TGTGCCAGTAGCAAGCGGACAGGGGGCTATGAGCAGTTCTTC. The complete variable domain, with remaining parts taken from reference TRBV19 and TRBJ2-1, reads DGGITQSPKYLFRKEGQNVTLSCEQNLNHDAMYWYRQDPGQGLRLIYYSQIVNDFQKGDIAEGYSVSREKKESFPLTVTSAQKNPTAFYLCASSKRTGGYEQFFGPGTRLTVL.

This clone was seen a handful of times. The chain combines TRBV19 with TRBJ2-5, with 7 bases fitting TRBD2. This CDR3 contains 13 residues. With V trimmed by 4 bases and J by 5 bases, 4 bases remained unmatched. CDR1 and CDR2 from the germline V gene are LNHDA and SQIVND (reference sequence). The CDR3 region has the DNA TGTGCCAGTAGTAGCGGGGGACGGGAGACCCAGTACTTC. Encoded protein: CASSSGGRETQYF. Full variable domain (missing parts from reference TRBV19 and TRBJ2-5): DGGITQSPKYLFRKEGQNVTLSCEQNLNHDAMYWYRQDPGQGLRLIYYSQIVNDFQKGDIAEGYSVSREKKESFPLTVTSAQKNPTAFYLCASSSGGRETQYFGPGTRLLVL.

The chain couples TRBV27 to TRBJ2-7, with a tentative D call TRBD1 (6 bases). Germline CDR1 reads MNHEY; CDR2 reads SMNVEV (reference sequence). The V end lost 6 bases, the J end lost 3 bases, and 18 bases lay between the germline ends. This CDR3 is built from 15 residues. The CDR3 nucleotides read TGTGCCAGCAGGGTCAGGGACACCATTCTCTACGAGCAGTACTTC. This translates into CASRVRDTILYEQYF.

This clone is a singleton in its sample. The chain recombines TRBV28 with TRBJ2-7; D not resolved. V dropped 0 bases and J dropped 2 bases, with 5 bases sitting between them. Germline V gene data show CDR1 as MDHEN and CDR2 as SYDVKM. This CDR3 is 13 amino acids long. The CDR3 DNA reads TGTGCCAGCAGTTTATGGGCAACCTACGAGCAGTACTTC. As protein: CASSLWATYEQYF.

V and J are TRBV7-9 and TRBJ2-7; 8 bases are shared with TRBD1. After removal of 5 bases from V and 5 bases from J, the junction contained 8 bases not matched to a gene. The CDR3 covers 14 residues. Germline V gene sequence: CDR1 SEHNR, CDR2 FQNEAQ (reference sequence). The CDR3 sequence: CASSPWTGFNEQYF. For the CDR3, the DNA is TGTGCCAGCAGCCCCTGGACAGGGTTCAACGAGCAGTACTTC.

The genes are TRBV29-1 and TRBJ1-1; D is unresolved. In germline, CDR1 is SQVTM, CDR2 ANQGSEA. The CDR3 spans 17 residues. V gave up 6 bases and J gave up 3 bases, with 26 bases separating them. DNA of the CDR3: TGCAGCGTCCGGCCCCTGGGTGTCACGGCGGTGGACACTGAAGCTTTCTTT. This sequence encodes CSVRPLGVTAVDTEAFF.

The sample holds a few counts of this clone. The chain employs TRBV6-5 and TRBJ2-1; 8 bases agree with TRBD2. CDR3 size: 16 residues. Germline V lookup: CDR1 MNHEY, CDR2 SVGAGI. With V trimmed by 4 bases and J by 6 bases, 11 bases remained unmatched. The CDR3 spells CASSWSATSGPNEQFF. Written as DNA, the CDR3 is TGTGCCAGCAGTTGGAGCGCCACTAGCGGACCCAATGAGCAGTTCTTC.

The V gene is TRBV9, the J gene TRBJ2-5, with D unresolved. Per the germline V gene, CDR1 is SGDLS and CDR2 is YYNGEE. Trimming pared 0 bases from V and 5 bases from J, leaving 11 bases between. This CDR3 spans 14 amino acids. CDR3 loop: CASSVAYGWETQYF. The CDR3, as DNA: TGTGCCAGCAGCGTAGCTTACGGGTGGGAGACCCAGTACTTC.